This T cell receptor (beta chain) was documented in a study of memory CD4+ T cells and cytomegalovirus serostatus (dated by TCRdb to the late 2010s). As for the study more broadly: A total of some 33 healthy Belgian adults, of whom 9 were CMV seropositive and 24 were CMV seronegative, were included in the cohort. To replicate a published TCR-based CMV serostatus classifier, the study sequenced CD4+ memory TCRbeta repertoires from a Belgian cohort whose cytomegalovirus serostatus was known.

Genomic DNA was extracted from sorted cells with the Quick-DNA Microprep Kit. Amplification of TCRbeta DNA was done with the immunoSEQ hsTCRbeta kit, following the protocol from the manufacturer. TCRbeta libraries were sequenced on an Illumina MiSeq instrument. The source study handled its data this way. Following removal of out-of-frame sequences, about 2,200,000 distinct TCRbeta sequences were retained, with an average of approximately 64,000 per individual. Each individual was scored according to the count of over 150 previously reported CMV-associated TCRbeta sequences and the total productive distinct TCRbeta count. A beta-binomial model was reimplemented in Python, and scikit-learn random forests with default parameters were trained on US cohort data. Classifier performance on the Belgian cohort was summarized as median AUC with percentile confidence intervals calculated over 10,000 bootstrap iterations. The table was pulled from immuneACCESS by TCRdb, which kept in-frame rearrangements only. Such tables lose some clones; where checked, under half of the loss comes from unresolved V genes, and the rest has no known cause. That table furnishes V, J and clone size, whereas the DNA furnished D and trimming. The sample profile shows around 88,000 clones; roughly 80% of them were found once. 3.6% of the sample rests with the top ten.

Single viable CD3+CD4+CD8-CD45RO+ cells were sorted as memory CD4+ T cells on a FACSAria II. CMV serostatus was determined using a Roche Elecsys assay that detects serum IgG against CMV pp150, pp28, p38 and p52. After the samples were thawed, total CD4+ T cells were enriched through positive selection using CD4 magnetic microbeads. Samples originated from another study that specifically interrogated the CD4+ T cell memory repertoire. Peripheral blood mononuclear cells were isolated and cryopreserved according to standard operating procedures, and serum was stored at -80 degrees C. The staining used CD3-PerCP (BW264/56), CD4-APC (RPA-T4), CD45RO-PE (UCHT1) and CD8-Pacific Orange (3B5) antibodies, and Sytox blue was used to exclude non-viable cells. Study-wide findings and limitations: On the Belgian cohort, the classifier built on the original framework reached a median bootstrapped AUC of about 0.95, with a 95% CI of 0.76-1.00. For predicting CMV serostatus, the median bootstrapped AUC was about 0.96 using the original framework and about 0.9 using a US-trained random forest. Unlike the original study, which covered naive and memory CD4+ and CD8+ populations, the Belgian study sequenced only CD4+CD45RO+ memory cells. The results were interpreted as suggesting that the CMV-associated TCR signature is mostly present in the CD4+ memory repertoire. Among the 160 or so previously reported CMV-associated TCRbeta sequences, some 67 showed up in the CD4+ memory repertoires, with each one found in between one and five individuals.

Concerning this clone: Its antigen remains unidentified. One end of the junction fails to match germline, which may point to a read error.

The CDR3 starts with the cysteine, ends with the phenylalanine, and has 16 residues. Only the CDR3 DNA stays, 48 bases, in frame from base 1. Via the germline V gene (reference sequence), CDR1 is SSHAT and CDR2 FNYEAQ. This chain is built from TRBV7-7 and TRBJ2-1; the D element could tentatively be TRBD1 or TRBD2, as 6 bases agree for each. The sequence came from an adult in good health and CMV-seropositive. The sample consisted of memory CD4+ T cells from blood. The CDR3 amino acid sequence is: CASSLGGGHPYNEQFF. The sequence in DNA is TGTGCTAGCAGCTTAGGGGGAGGCCACCCCTACAATGAGCAGTTCTTC.